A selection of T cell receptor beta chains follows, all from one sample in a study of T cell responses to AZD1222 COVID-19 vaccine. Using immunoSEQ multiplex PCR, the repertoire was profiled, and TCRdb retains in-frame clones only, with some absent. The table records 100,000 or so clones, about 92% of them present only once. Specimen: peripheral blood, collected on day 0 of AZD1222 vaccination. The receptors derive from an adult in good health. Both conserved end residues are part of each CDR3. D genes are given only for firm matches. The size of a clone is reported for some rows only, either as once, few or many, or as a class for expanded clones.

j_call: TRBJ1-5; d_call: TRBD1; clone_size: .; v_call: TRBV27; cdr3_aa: CASSAMGQGWGQPQHF; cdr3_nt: TGTGCCAGCAGTGCAATGGGACAGGGGTGGGGTCAGCCCCAGCATTTT
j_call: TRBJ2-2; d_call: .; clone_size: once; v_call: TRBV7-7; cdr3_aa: CASSPSWPADTGELFF; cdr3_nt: TGTGCCAGCAGCCCCTCATGGCCCGCCGACACCGGGGAGCTGTTTTTT
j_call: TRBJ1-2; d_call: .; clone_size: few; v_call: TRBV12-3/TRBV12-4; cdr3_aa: CASSPGPGGYTF; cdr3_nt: TGTGCCAGCAGCCCCGGGCCCGGTGGCTACACCTTC
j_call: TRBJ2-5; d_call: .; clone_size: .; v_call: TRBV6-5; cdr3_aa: CASSLIGETQYF; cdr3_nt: TGTGCCAGCAGCTTAATAGGAGAGACCCAGTACTTC
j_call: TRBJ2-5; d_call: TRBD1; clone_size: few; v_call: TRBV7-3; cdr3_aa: CASSTGQGETQYF; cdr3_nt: TGTGCCAGCAGCACGGGACAGGGAGAGACCCAGTACTTC
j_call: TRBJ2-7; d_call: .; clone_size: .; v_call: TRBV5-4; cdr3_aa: CASSLAAATYEQYF; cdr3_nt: TGTGCCAGCAGCTTGGCAGCCGCAACCTACGAGCAGTACTTC
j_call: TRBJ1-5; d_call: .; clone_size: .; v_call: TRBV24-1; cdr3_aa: CATAAGFNQPQHF; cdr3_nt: TGTGCCACCGCTGCAGGTTTCAATCAGCCCCAGCATTTT
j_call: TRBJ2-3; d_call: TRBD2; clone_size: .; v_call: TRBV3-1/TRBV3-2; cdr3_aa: CASSFLAGGRTDTQYF; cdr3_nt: TGTGCCAGCAGCTTCTTAGCGGGGGGACGCACAGATACGCAGTATTTT
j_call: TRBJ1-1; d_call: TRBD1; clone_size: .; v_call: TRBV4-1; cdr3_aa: CASTPPIRQGHTEAFF; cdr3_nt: TGCGCCAGCACCCCGCCGATACGACAGGGCCACACTGAAGCTTTCTTT
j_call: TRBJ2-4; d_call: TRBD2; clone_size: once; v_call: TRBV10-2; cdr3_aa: CASSVGGDIQYF; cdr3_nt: TGCGCCAGCAGTGTTGGGGGGGACATTCAGTACTTC
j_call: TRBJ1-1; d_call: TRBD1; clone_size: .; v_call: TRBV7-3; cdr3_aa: CASSFDGTGGTEAFF; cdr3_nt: TGTGCCAGCAGCTTCGACGGGACAGGGGGAACTGAAGCTTTCTTT
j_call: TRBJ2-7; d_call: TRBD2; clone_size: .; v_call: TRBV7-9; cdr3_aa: CASSLGGGRALGEQYF; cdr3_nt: TGTGCCAGCAGCTTAGGGGGCGGGAGGGCCCTAGGCGAGCAGTACTTC
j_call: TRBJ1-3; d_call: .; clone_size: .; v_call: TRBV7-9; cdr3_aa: CASSLDSSGNTIYF; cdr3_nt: TGTGCCAGCAGCTTAGACAGCTCTGGAAACACCATATATTTT
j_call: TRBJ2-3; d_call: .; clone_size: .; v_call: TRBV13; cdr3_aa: CASMRAEPLYTQYF; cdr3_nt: TGTGCCAGCATGAGGGCAGAGCCCCTTTATACGCAGTATTTT
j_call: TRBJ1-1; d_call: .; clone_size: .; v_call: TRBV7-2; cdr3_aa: CASSQRWQLNTEAFF; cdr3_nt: TGTGCCAGCAGCCAAAGGTGGCAGCTGAACACTGAAGCTTTCTTT
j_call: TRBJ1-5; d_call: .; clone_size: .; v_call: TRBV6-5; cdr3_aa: CASSSDPGGAQHF; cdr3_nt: TGTGCCAGCAGTTCTGACCCGGGTGGGGCCCAGCATTTT
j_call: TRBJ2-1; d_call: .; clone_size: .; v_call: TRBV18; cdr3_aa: CASSPKDSVTYNEQFF; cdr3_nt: TGTGCCAGCTCACCAAAGGACAGCGTCACCTACAATGAGCAGTTCTTC
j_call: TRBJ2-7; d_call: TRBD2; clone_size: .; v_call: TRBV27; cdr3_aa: CASSFPGRDEQYF; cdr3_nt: TGTGCCAGCAGTTTCCCAGGGAGGGACGAGCAGTACTTC
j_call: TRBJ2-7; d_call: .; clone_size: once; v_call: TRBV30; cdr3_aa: CAWSAGPSYEQYF; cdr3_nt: TGTGCCTGGAGTGCGGGACCCTCCTACGAGCAGTACTTC
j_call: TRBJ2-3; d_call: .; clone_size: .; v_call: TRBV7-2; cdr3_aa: CASSSGHLTDTQYF; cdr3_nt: TGTGCCAGCAGCTCGGGACACCTCACAGATACGCAGTATTTT
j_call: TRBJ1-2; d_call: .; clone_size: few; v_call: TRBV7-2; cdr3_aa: CASSPGAEHYGYTF; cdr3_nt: TGTGCCAGCAGCCCCGGGGCCGAGCACTATGGCTACACCTTC
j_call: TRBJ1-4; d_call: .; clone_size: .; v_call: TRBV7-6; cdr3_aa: CASSAVRGNELFF; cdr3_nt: TGTGCCAGCAGCGCGGTAAGGGGGAACGAACTGTTTTTT
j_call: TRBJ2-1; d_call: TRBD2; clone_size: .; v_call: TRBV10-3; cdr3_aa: CAISHGGLAGNNEQFF; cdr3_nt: TGTGCCATCAGTCACGGGGGACTAGCGGGAAACAATGAGCAGTTCTTC
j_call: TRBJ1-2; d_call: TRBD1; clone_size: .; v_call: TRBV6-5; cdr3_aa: CASKGTASRNWDTF; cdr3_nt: TGTGCCAGCAAAGGGACAGCCTCGCGAAACTGGGACACCTTC
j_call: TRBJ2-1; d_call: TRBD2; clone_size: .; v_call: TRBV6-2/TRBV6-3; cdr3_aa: CASSSGLAGPYNEQFF; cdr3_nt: TGTGCCAGCAGCTCCGGACTAGCGGGCCCCTACAATGAGCAGTTCTTC
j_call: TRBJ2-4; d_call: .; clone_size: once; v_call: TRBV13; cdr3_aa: CASSLWGGMVQYF; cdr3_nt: TGTGCCAGCAGCTTATGGGGTGGTATGGTTCAGTACTTC
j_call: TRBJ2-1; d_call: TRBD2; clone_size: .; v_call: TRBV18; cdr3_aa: CASSPPGVAGVNEQFF; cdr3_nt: TGTGCCAGCTCACCACCGGGGGTAGCGGGAGTTAATGAGCAGTTCTTC
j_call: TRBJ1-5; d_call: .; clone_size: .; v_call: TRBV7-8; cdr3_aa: CASSLAGSMNQRQHF; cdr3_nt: TGTGCCAGCAGCTTAGCAGGGAGTATGAATCAGCGCCAGCATTTT
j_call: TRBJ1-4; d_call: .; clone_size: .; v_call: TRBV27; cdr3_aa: CASTGGTNEKLFF; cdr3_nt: TGTGCCAGCACTGGAGGCACTAATGAAAAACTGTTTTTT
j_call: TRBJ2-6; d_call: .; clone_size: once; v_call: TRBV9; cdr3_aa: CASSMGLGSGANVLTF; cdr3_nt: TGTGCCAGCAGCATGGGCCTGGGCTCTGGGGCCAACGTCCTGACTTTC
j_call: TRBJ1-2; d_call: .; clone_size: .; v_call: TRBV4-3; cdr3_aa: CASSQDRPRGGVTYGYTF; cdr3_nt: TGCGCCAGCAGCCAAGATCGCCCCCGTGGCGGGGTAACCTATGGCTACACCTTC
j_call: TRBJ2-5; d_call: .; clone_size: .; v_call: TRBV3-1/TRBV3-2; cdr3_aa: CASSQDHLDLALETQYF; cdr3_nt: TGTGCCAGCAGCCAAGATCATCTGGACCTGGCCCTAGAGACCCAGTACTTC
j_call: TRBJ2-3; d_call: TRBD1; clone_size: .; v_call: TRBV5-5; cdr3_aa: CASRFRDSYTDTQYF; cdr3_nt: TGTGCCAGCAGATTCCGGGACAGTTACACAGATACGCAGTATTTT
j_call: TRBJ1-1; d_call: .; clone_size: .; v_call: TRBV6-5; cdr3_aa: CASKAMRQHTEAFF; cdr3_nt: TGTGCCAGCAAGGCGATGAGGCAGCACACTGAAGCTTTCTTT
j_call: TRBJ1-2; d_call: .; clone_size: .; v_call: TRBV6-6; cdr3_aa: CASSLAAYGYTF; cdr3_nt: TGTGCCAGCAGTTTGGCGGCTTATGGCTACACCTTC
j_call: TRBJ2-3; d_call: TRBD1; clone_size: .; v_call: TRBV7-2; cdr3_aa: CASSPDRGTDTQYF; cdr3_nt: TGTGCCAGCAGCCCCGACAGGGGCACAGATACGCAGTATTTT
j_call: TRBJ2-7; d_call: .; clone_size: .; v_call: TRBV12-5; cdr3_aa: CASGLAYSGTSSYEQYF; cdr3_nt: TGTGCTAGTGGTTTGGCTTACTCCGGGACAAGCTCCTACGAGCAGTACTTC
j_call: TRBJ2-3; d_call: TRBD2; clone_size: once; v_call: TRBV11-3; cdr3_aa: CASSPGGLASTDTQYF; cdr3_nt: TGTGCCAGCAGCCCAGGGGGACTAGCGAGCACAGATACGCAGTATTTT
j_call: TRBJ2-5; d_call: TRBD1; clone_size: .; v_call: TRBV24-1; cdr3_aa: CATSDPTSTGGETQYF; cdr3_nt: TGTGCCACCAGTGACCCCACCTCAACAGGGGGGGAGACCCAGTACTTC
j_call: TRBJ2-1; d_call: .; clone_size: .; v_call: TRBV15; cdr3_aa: CATSRDRVAEYNEQFF; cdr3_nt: TGTGCCACCAGCAGAGATAGGGTAGCGGAGTACAATGAGCAGTTCTTC
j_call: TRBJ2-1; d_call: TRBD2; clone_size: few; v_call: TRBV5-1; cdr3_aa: CASSQGLDIGEQFF; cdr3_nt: TGCGCCAGCAGCCAGGGACTAGATATTGGGGAGCAGTTCTTC
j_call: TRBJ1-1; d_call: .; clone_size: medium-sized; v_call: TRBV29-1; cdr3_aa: CSVVGATEAFF; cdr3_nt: TGCAGCGTTGTTGGGGCAACTGAAGCTTTCTTT
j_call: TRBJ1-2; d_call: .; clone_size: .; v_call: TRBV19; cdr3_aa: CASSIGREYGYTF; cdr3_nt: TGTGCCAGTAGTATCGGAAGGGAGTATGGCTACACCTTC
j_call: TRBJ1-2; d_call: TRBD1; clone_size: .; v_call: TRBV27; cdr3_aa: CASRRQGDWDGYTF; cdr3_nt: TGTGCCAGCAGGCGACAGGGAGATTGGGATGGCTACACCTTC
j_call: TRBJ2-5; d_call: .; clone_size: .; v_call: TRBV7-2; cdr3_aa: CASSFSPNGQETQYF; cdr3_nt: TGTGCCAGCAGTTTCAGCCCCAATGGCCAAGAGACCCAGTACTTC
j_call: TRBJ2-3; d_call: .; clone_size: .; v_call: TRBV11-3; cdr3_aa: CASSLEFDTQYF; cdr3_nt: TGTGCCAGCAGCTTAGAGTTCGATACGCAGTATTTT
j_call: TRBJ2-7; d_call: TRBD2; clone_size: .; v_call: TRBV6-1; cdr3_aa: CASSSSGSGFREQYF; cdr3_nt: TGTGCCAGCAGTTCTAGCGGGAGTGGGTTTCGCGAGCAGTACTTC
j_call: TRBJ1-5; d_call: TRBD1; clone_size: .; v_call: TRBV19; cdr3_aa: CASSTRTGGNQPQHF; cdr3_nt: TGTGCCAGTTCCACACGGACAGGGGGCAATCAGCCCCAGCATTTT
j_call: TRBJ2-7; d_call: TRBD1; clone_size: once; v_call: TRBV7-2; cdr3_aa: CASSANRGLYEQYF; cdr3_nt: TGTGCCAGCAGCGCGAACAGGGGGCTCTACGAGCAGTACTTC
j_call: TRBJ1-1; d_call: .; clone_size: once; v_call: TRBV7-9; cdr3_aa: CASIIQGNTEAFF; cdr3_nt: TGTGCCAGCATCATACAGGGGAACACTGAAGCTTTCTTT
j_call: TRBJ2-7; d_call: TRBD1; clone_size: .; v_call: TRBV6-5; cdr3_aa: CASRDRGHEQYF; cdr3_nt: TGTGCCAGCAGGGACAGGGGGCACGAGCAGTACTTC
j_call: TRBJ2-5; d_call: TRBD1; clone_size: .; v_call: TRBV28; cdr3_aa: CASWDSPWTQYF; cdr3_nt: TGTGCCAGCTGGGACAGCCCCTGGACCCAGTACTTC
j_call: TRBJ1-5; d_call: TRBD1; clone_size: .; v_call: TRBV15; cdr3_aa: CATSRQGRSNQPQHF; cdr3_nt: TGTGCCACCAGCCGACAGGGAAGGAGCAATCAGCCCCAGCATTTT
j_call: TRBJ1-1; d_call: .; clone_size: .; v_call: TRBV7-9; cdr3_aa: CASSPKLRQGNEAFF; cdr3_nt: TGTGCCAGCAGCCCCAAATTAAGGCAGGGCAATGAAGCTTTCTTT
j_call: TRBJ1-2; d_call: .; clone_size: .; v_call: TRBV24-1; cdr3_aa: CATSAGNGYTF; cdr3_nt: TGTGCCACCAGTGCAGGCAATGGCTACACCTTC